Below are 7 T cell receptor beta chains sequenced from a single sample in a study of T cell changes during pregnancy in multiple sclerosis. TCRdb's table, derived via immunoSEQ multiplex PCR, lists solely in-frame clones and lacks some. The data hold some 80,000 clones, with nearly 95% observed a single time. Material: peripheral blood, obtained in the second trimester of pregnancy. The receptors were gathered from a female donor with multiple sclerosis, enrolled in a pregnancy study.

The V gene is TRBV7-8, the J gene TRBJ1-3; D is unresolved. This CDR3 region has 15 residues. Germline V gene lookup returns CDR1 SGHVS and CDR2 FQNEAQ. V was clipped by 1 base and J by 2 bases, with 9 bases between them. The CDR3 nucleotides read TGTGCCAGCAGCTTAGGGGCCCCCACTGGAAACACCATATATTTT. This encodes CASSLGAPTGNTIYF.

The chain couples TRBV19 to TRBJ2-7; unclear D gene. V lost 1 base to trimming and J lost 0 bases, with 4 bases between them. CDR3 length equals 13 residues. Germline V gene sequence: CDR1 LNHDA, CDR2 SQIVND (reference sequence). The CDR3: CASSIAVSYEQYF. CDR3 coding DNA: TGTGCCAGTAGTATAGCGGTCTCCTACGAGCAGTACTTC.

V and J are TRBV19 and TRBJ1-1; 7 bases are shared with TRBD1. The CDR3 loop spans 13 amino acids. Germline V CDR1 and CDR2: LNHDA, SQIVND (reference sequence). V shed 7 bases and J 0 bases; nucleotides not matched to a gene: 2. The CDR3 DNA is TGTGCCAGTAAGGACAGGATGAACACTGAAGCTTTCTTT. Translating gives CASKDRMNTEAFF.

V gene TRBV28 combines with J gene TRBJ2-6; no firm D call. CDR1 and CDR2 from the germline V gene are MDHEN and SYDVKM. The CDR3 extends over 16 amino acids. V dropped 3 bases and J dropped 0 bases, with 9 bases sitting between them. CDR3: CASSFERFSGANVLTF. CDR3 coding DNA: TGTGCCAGCAGTTTTGAACGGTTCTCTGGGGCCAACGTCCTGACTTTC.

The chain carries TRBV13 and TRBJ1-3; 10 nucleotides match TRBD1. The V segment lost 0 bases and the J segment 1 base; nucleotides outside the gene matches: 3. The CDR3 is made up of 17 amino acids. The V gene's germline CDR1 is PRHDT and CDR2 FYEKMQ (reference sequence). This CDR3 is CASSLGGTGVSGNTIYF. The CDR3 DNA sequence: TGTGCCAGCAGCTTAGGGGGGACAGGGGTATCTGGAAACACCATATATTTT.

The chain's CDR3 is CATRTGGDYGYTF. In nucleotides, the CDR3 is TGTGCCACCAGGACAGGGGGAGACTATGGCTACACCTTC. This sequence joins TRBV7-2 and TRBJ1-2, with 10 bases identical to TRBD1. Germline V lookup: CDR1 SGHTA, CDR2 FQGNSA. This CDR3 is built from 13 residues. After removal of 10 bases from V and 3 bases from J, the junction contained 5 bases not matched to a gene.

The genes are TRBV5-1 and TRBJ1-1, with a possible D match to TRBD1 (6 bases). The CDR3 is 16 residues long. Trimming left V 4 bases short and J 1 base short, with 17 bases between. Germline V gives CDR1 SGHRS, CDR2 YFSETQ. The CDR3: CASSTRRQETNTEAFF. CDR3 coding DNA: TGCGCCAGCAGCACTAGGCGACAGGAAACGAACACTGAAGCTTTCTTT.